The rows below give T cell receptor beta chains drawn from one sample of a study of T cells in tuberculosis. Sequencing used immunoSEQ multiplex PCR; TCRdb keeps in-frame clones, though not all of them. Of under 40,000 clones in the sample, about 84% were seen once. Material: PBMCs, obtained at tuberculosis diagnosis. Receptor source: an adult with tuberculosis. Both conserved end residues are part of each CDR3. Fields, in order: J gene, clone size, V gene, D gene, CDR3 protein, CDR3 DNA. The D gene is left open where the match is weak. Some rows have no size entry. The others give once, few or many, or a class for an expanded clone.

TRBJ1-5,.,TRBV6-5,TRBD1,CASSLTGEGNQPQHF,TGTGCCAGCAGTCTAACAGGGGAGGGCAATCAGCCCCAGCATTTT
TRBJ2-1,.,TRBV5-1,.,CASSLAGGRSYNEQFF,TGCGCCAGCAGCTTGGCCGGGGGTCGGTCCTACAATGAGCAGTTCTTC
TRBJ1-2,once,TRBV18,.,CASSPQSGGYGYTF,TGTGCCAGCTCACCACAATCGGGGGGCTATGGCTACACCTTC
TRBJ2-7,.,TRBV15,TRBD2,CATSRDSGSFYEQYF,TGTGCCACCAGCAGAGATAGCGGGTCGTTCTACGAGCAGTACTTC
TRBJ1-2,.,TRBV6-5,.,CASSLGGWGGYTF,TGTGCCAGCAGCCTCGGGGGGTGGGGTGGCTACACCTTC
TRBJ2-2,few,TRBV7-2,.,CASSPKGTNTGELFF,TGTGCCAGCAGCCCGAAGGGGACGAACACCGGGGAGCTGTTTTTT
TRBJ2-1,.,TRBV2,TRBD2,CASKEGLGRGNNEQFF,TGTGCCAGCAAAGAAGGCTTAGGGCGGGGGAACAATGAGCAGTTCTTC
TRBJ2-5,.,TRBV15,.,CATSSQAKSTETQYF,TGTGCCACCAGCTCGCAAGCAAAGAGTACGGAGACCCAGTACTTC
TRBJ2-7,few,TRBV11-2,TRBD1,CASSPLDRVGPYEQYF,TGTGCCAGCAGCCCTCTCGACAGGGTCGGCCCCTACGAGCAGTACTTC
TRBJ2-1,.,TRBV30,TRBD2,CASLAGGRHEQFF,TGTGCCTCCCTAGCGGGAGGCCGCCATGAGCAGTTCTTC
TRBJ1-2,.,TRBV19,.,CASSIGGQGYTF,TGTGCCAGTAGTATCGGAGGGCAGGGCTACACCTTC
TRBJ2-6,.,TRBV11-2,.,CASSFQGTGANVLTF,TGTGCCAGCAGCTTTCAGGGTACCGGGGCCAACGTCCTGACTTTC
TRBJ2-7,.,TRBV6-5,.,CASSSPRSGRGYEQYF,TGTGCCAGCAGTTCTCCTCGATCCGGGAGAGGTTACGAGCAGTACTTC
TRBJ1-3,.,TRBV2,.,CASRMKGRLVSGNTIYF,TGTGCCAGCAGGATGAAGGGGAGGTTGGTCTCTGGAAACACCATATATTTT
TRBJ1-2,.,TRBV18,TRBD1,CASSPGQVYGYTF,TGTGCCAGCTCACCGGGACAGGTCTATGGCTACACCTTC
TRBJ2-2,.,TRBV6-6,TRBD1,CASSSPSDRGGELFF,TGTGCCAGCAGTTCACCCTCGGACAGGGGCGGGGAGCTGTTTTTT
TRBJ1-3,.,TRBV28,TRBD1,CASSFSAGGGGLSGNTIYF,TGTGCCAGCAGTTTCTCCGCAGGGGGTGGAGGTCTCTCTGGAAACACCATATATTTT
TRBJ2-3,.,TRBV2,.,CASNVRVVDTQYF,TGTGCCAGCAACGTCCGGGTCGTAGATACGCAGTATTTT
TRBJ2-7,.,TRBV2,.,CASSPSGGSYEQYF,TGTGCCAGCAGTCCCTCCGGGGGTTCCTACGAGCAGTACTTC
TRBJ2-7,.,TRBV4-1,TRBD2,CASTPQVGLAGVGYEQYF,TGCGCCAGCACCCCACAGGTGGGACTAGCGGGAGTGGGGTACGAGCAGTACTTC
TRBJ2-1,.,TRBV19,TRBD2,CASSKWEGINEQFF,TGTGCCAGTAGTAAGTGGGAGGGGATCAATGAGCAGTTCTTC
TRBJ2-3,.,TRBV9,TRBD2,CASSSRPHLAGNTDTQYF,TGTGCCAGCAGCTCGAGACCCCACCTAGCGGGGAACACAGATACGCAGTATTTT
TRBJ1-1,.,TRBV18,.,CASSPPGSRVTEAFF,TGTGCCAGCTCACCACCGGGGTCGCGGGTAACTGAAGCTTTCTTT
TRBJ1-2,medium-sized,TRBV6-6,.,CASSLQTNYGYTF,TGTGCCAGCAGTCTACAGACGAACTATGGCTACACCTTC
TRBJ2-5,.,TRBV7-3,TRBD1,CASSQGQGRETQYF,TGTGCCAGCAGCCAAGGACAGGGCCGAGAGACCCAGTACTTC
TRBJ2-4,.,TRBV13,TRBD1,CASSLEQGPKNIQYF,TGTGCCAGCAGCTTGGAACAGGGGCCCAAAAACATTCAGTACTTC
TRBJ1-5,.,TRBV27,TRBD1,CASSPTVRDRGIGQPQHF,TGTGCCAGCAGTCCTACAGTACGGGACAGGGGAATAGGTCAGCCCCAGCATTTT
TRBJ2-3,.,TRBV7-6,TRBD1,CASSQMDRPEADTQYF,TGTGCCAGCAGCCAGATGGACAGGCCAGAGGCAGATACGCAGTATTTT
TRBJ2-3,few,TRBV5-1,.,CASSLAWRDTQYF,TGCGCCAGCAGCTTGGCGTGGAGGGATACGCAGTATTTT
TRBJ2-7,.,TRBV10-3,TRBD1,CAISMGQGGDEQYF,TGTGCCATCAGTATGGGACAGGGGGGAGACGAGCAGTACTTC
TRBJ1-5,.,TRBV6-1,.,CASSGRAQHF,TGTGCCAGCAGTGGTCGGGCCCAGCATTTT
TRBJ1-4,.,TRBV21-1,.,CASSKRGHAANEKLFF,TGTGCCAGCAGCAAAAGGGGACATGCCGCTAATGAAAAACTGTTTTTT
TRBJ1-1,.,TRBV5-8,.,CASSFGGPNTEAFF,TGTGCCAGCAGCTTTGGAGGGCCGAACACTGAAGCTTTCTTT
TRBJ2-5,medium-sized,TRBV9,.,CASSPLEWETQYF,TGTGCCAGCAGCCCTTTGGAGTGGGAGACCCAGTACTTC
TRBJ1-1,.,TRBV15,.,CATSIRGPTEAFF,TGTGCCACCAGCATCAGGGGCCCTACTGAAGCTTTCTTT
TRBJ2-1,.,TRBV5-4,TRBD2,CASERLGEGYEQFF,TGTGCCAGCGAGCGTCTGGGGGAGGGATATGAGCAGTTCTTC
TRBJ2-6,.,TRBV6-5,.,CASTRGNSGANVLTF,TGTGCCAGCACAAGGGGCAATAGTGGGGCCAACGTCCTGACTTTC
TRBJ1-4,few,TRBV6-1,.,CASSEAGRGKLFF,TGTGCCAGCAGTGAAGCCGGCAGGGGAAAACTGTTTTTT
TRBJ1-3,few,TRBV4-1,.,CASSDQGFSGNTIYF,TGCGCCAGCAGCGACCAGGGATTCTCTGGAAACACCATATATTTT
TRBJ1-2,.,TRBV5-1,.,CASSLGESNYGYTF,TGCGCCAGCAGCTTGGGGGAGAGCAACTATGGCTACACCTTC
TRBJ2-3,.,TRBV2,.,CASIQLDPWTDTQYF,TGTGCCAGCATTCAACTAGATCCGTGGACAGATACGCAGTATTTT
TRBJ1-2,.,TRBV6-5,TRBD1,CASSYGDRGYGYTF,TGTGCCAGCAGTTACGGGGACAGGGGCTATGGCTACACCTTC
TRBJ2-3,.,TRBV5-1,.,CASSFPVSDTQYF,TGCGCCAGCAGCTTCCCTGTTTCAGATACGCAGTATTTT
TRBJ2-7,.,TRBV4-2,TRBD1,CASSHSDRGKRFSYEQYF,TGTGCCAGCAGCCATTCGGACAGGGGGAAAAGGTTCTCCTACGAGCAGTACTTC
TRBJ2-5,.,TRBV6-7,.,CASIPLVETQYF,TGTGCCAGCATCCCCTTAGTCGAGACCCAGTACTTC
TRBJ1-4,.,TRBV9,TRBD1,CASSVRMGQGEKLFF,TGTGCCAGCAGCGTCAGGATGGGACAGGGCGAAAAACTGTTTTTT